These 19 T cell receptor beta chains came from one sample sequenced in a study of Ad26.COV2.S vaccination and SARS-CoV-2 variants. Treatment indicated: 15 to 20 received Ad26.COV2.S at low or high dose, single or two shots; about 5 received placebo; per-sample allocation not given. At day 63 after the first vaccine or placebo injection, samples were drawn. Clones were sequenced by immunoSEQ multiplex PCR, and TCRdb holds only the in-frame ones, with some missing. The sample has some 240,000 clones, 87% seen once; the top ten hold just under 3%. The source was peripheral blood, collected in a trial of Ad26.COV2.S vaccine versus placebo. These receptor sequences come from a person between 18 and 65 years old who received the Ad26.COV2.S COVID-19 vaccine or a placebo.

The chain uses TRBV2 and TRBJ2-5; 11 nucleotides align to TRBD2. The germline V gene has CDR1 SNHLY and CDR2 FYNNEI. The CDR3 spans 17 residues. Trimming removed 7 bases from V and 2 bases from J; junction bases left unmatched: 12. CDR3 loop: CASNQRWVAGGQETQYF. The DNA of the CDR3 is TGTGCCAGCAACCAGAGGTGGGTAGCGGGGGGGCAAGAGACCCAGTACTTC.

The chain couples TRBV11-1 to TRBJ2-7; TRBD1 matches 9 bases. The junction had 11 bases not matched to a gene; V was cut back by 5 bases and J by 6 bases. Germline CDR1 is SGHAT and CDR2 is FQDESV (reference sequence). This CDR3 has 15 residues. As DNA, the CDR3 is TGTGCCAGCAGCCCACCGGGACAGGGTTCCCGCGAGCAGTACTTC. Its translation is CASSPPGQGSREQYF.

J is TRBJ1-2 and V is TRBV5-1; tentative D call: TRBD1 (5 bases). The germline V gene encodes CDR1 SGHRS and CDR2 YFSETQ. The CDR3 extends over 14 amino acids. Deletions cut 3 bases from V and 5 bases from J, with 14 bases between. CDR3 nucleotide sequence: TGCGCCAGCAGCTATCAGAGCGACAGATATGGCTACACCTTC. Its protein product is CASSYQSDRYGYTF.

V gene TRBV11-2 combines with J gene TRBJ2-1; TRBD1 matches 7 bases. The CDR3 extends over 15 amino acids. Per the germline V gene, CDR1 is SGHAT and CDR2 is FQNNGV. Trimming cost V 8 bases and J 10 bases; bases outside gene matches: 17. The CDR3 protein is CASGTRDRRGWEQFF. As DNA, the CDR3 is TGTGCCAGCGGAACAAGGGACAGAAGGGGATGGGAGCAGTTCTTC.

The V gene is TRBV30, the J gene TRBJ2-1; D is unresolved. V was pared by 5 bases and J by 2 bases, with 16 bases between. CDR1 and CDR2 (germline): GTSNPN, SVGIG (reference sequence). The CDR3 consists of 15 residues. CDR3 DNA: TGTGCCTGGGTGAGAGGACCTAATGCCTACAATGAGCAGTTCTTC. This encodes CAWVRGPNAYNEQFF. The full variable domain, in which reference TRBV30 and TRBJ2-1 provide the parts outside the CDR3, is SQTIHQWPATLVQPVGSPLSLECTVEGTSNPNLYWYRQAAGRGLQLLFYSVGIGQISSEVPQNLSASRPQDRQFILSSKKLLLSDSGFYLCAWVRGPNAYNEQFFGPGTRLTVL.

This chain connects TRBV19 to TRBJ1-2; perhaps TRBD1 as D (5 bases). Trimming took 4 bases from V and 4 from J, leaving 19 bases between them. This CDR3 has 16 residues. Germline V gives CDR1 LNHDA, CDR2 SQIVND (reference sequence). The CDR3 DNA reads TGTGCCAGTAGTACACGGGGGAGAGGAGGAAGCTATGGCTACACCTTC. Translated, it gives CASSTRGRGGSYGYTF.

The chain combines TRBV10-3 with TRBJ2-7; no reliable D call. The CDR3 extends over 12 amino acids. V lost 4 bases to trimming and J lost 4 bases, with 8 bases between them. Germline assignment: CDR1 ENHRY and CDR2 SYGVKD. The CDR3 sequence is CAISALGYEQYF. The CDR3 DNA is TGTGCCATCAGTGCTTTAGGGTACGAGCAGTACTTC.

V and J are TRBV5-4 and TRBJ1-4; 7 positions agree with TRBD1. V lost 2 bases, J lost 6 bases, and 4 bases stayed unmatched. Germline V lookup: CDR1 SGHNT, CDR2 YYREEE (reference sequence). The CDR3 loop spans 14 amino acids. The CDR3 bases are TGTGCCAGCAGCTTATGGGACAGAGATGAAAAACTGTTTTTT. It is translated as CASSLWDRDEKLFF.

The CDR3, as DNA: TGTGCCAGCAGCCCGGGACAGGGGTTTTACACCGGGGAGCTGTTTTTT. This sequence encodes CASSPGQGFYTGELFF. The chain links TRBV4-2 to TRBJ2-2; 10 nucleotides agree with TRBD1. This CDR3 is built from 16 residues. V trimming: 4 bases; J trimming: 3 bases; junction bases outside the gene matches: 5. CDR1 and CDR2 (germline): LGHNA, YNFKEQ.

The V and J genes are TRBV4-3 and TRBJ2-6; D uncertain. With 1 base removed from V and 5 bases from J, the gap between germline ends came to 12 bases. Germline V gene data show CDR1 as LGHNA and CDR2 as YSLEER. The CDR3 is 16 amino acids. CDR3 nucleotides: TGCGCCAGCAGCCAAGGCCTGGCAGTCTGGGCCAACGTCCTGACTTTC. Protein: CASSQGLAVWANVLTF.

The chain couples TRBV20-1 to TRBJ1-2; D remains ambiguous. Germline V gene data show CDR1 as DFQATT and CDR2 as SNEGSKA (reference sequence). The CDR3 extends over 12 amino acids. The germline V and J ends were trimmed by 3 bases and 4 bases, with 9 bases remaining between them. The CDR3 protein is CSASPDGYGYTF. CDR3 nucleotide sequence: TGCAGTGCTAGTCCCGACGGCTATGGCTACACCTTC.

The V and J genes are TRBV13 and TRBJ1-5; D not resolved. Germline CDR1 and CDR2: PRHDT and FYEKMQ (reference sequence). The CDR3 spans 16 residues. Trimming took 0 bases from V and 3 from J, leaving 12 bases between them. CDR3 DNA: TGTGCCAGCAGCTTAGGCCCGAAGGCCTACAATCAGCCCCAGCATTTT. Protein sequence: CASSLGPKAYNQPQHF.

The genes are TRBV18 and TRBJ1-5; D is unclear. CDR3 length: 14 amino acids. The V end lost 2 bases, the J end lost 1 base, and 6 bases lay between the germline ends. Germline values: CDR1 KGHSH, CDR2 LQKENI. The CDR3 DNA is TGTGCCAGCTCACCAGACGTGAGCAATCAGCCCCAGCATTTT. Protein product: CASSPDVSNQPQHF.

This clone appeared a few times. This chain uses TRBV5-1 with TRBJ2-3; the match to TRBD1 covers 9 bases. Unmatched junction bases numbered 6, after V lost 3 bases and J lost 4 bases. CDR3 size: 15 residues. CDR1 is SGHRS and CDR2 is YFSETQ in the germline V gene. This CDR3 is CASSWTTGGADTQYF. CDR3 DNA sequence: TGCGCCAGCAGCTGGACAACAGGGGGCGCAGATACGCAGTATTTT.

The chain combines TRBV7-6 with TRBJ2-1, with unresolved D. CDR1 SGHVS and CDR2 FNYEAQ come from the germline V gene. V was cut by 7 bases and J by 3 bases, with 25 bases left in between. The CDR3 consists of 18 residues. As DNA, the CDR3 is TGTGCCAGCACCCTAGAAGTGGGCTTCAATCCCTTCTACAATGAGCAGTTCTTC. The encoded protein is CASTLEVGFNPFYNEQFF.

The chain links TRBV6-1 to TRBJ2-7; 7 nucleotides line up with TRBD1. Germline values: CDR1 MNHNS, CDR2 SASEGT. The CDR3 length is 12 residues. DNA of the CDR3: TGTGCCAGCGGTGACAGGGTTGGCGAGCAGTACGTC. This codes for CASGDRVGEQYV.

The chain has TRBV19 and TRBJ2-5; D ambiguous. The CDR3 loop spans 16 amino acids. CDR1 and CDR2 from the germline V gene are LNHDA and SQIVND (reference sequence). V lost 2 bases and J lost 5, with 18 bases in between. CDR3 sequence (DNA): TGTGCCAGTAGTATAACCGGGTCGGGTGTTTATGAGACCCAGTACTTC. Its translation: CASSITGSGVYETQYF.

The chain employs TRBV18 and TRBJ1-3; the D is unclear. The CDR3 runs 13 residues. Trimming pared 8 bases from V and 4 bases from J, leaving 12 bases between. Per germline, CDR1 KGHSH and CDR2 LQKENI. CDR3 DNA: TGTGCCAGCCAAGTACAAGAGGGAAACACCATATATTTT. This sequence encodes CASQVQEGNTIYF.

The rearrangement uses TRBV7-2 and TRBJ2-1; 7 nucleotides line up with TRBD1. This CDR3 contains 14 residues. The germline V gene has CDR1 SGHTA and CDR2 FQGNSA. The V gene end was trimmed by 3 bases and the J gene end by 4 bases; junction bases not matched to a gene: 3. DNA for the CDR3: TGTGCCAGCAGCTTCCCGGGACAGTACAATGAGCAGTTCTTC. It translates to CASSFPGQYNEQFF.